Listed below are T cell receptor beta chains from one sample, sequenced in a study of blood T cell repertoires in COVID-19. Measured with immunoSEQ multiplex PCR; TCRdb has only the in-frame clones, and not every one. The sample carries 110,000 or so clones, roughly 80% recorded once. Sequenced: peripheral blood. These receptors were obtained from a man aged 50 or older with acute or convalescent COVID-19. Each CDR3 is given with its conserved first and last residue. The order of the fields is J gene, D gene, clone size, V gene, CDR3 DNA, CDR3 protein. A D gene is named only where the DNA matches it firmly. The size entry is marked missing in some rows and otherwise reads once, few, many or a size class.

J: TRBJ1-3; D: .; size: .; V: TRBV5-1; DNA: TGCGCCAGCAGCTTCGGGACAACTGGAAACACCATATATTTT; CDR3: CASSFGTTGNTIYF
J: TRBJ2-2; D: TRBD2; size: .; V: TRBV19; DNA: TGTGCCAGTAGTATAATCCCTCTGGGGGGGGTTGCCGGGGAGCTGTTTTTT; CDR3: CASSIIPLGGVAGELFF
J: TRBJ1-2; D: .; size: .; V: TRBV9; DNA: TGTGCCAGCAGCCCTGACACTAACTATGGCTACACCTTC; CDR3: CASSPDTNYGYTF
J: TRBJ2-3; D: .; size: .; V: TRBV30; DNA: TGTGCCTGGAGTGAAGAGCGGCCCACAGATACGCAGTATTTT; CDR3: CAWSEERPTDTQYF
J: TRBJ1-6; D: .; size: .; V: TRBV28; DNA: TGTGCCACCCGAACCGACAGGTCGAGCTCCTATAATTCACCCCTCCACTTT; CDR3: CATRTDRSSSYNSPLHF
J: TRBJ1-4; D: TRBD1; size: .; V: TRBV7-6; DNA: TGTGCCAGCAGCCGCCAGGGACAGTTAAATGAAAAACTGTTTTTT; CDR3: CASSRQGQLNEKLFF
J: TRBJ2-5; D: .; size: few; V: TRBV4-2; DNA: TGTGCCAGCAGCCAAGATCTAGGGGAAGAGACCCAGTACTTC; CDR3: CASSQDLGEETQYF
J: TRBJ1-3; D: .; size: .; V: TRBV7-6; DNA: TGTGCCAGCAGCTTAGGGGGGGGGCCCTCTGGAAACACCATATATTTT; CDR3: CASSLGGGPSGNTIYF
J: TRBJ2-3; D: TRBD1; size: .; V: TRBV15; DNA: TGTGCCACCAGCAGAGAAGACAGGGTTAGCACAGATACGCAGTATTTT; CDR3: CATSREDRVSTDTQYF
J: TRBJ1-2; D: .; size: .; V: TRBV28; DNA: TGTGCCAGCAGTTTCATCGATTTCGGTCCCGAACAGGGCTACACCTTC; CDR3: CASSFIDFGPEQGYTF
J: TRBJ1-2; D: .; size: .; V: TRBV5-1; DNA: TGCGCCAGCAGCACAACAGCTAACTATGGCTACACCTTC; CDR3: CASSTTANYGYTF
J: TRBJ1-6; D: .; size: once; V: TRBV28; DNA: TGTGCCAGCAGTTACTCGGCCGGGAATTCACCCCTCCACTTT; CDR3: CASSYSAGNSPLHF
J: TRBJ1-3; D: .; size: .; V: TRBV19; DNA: TGTGCCAGTAGGTATGCAGGGTCTGGAAACACCATATATTTT; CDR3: CASRYAGSGNTIYF
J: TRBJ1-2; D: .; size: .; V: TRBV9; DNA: TGTGCCAGCAGCGACCCCCGGGGGGTGGGGGACTATGGCTACACCTTC; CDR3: CASSDPRGVGDYGYTF
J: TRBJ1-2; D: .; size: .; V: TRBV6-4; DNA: TGTGCCAGCAGTGCCTCGGCGGAAGGTGGCTACACCTTC; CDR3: CASSASAEGGYTF
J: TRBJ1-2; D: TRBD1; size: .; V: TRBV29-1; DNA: TGCAGCGTTGAAGACGGACAGGGGACTTTTAACTATGGCTACACCTTC; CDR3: CSVEDGQGTFNYGYTF
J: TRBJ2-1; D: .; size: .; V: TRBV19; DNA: TGTGCCAGTAGTTGTAGTTTCGATTACGATGAGCAGTTCTTC; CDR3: CASSCSFDYDEQFF
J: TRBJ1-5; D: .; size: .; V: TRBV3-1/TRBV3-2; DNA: TGTGCCAGCAGCCAAGAATCCATAGAGGGCAATCAGCCCCAGCATTTT; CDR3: CASSQESIEGNQPQHF
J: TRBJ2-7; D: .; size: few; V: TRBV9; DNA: TGTGCCAGCAGCGTAGGTCAGGGGTTCTACGAGCAGTACTTC; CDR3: CASSVGQGFYEQYF
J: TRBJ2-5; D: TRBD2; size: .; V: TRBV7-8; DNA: TGTGCCAGCAGCCCCTCAGCGGGGGGCGGGACCCAGTACTTC; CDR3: CASSPSAGGGTQYF
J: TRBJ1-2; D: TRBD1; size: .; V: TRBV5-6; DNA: TGTGCCAGCAGCCAAGGACCAGGGGGGAATTTGGGAGGCTACACCTTC; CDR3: CASSQGPGGNLGGYTF
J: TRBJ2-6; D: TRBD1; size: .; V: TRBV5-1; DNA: TGCGCCAGCAGCTCCCCCTTACGACAGGGCTCTGGGGCCAACGTCCTGACTTTC; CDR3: CASSSPLRQGSGANVLTF
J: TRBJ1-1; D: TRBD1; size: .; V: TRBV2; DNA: TGTGCCAGCACGGAACAGGGGGGAGGCCTCACTGAAGCTTTCTTT; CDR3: CASTEQGGGLTEAFF
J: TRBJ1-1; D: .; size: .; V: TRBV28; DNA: TGTGCCAGCAGTCAACAGGGTACGAACACTGAAGCTTTCTTT; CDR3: CASSQQGTNTEAFF
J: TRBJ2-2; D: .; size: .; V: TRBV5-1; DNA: TGCGCCAGCAGTGTCGGGGATCCGAACACCGGGGAGCTGTTTTTT; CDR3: CASSVGDPNTGELFF
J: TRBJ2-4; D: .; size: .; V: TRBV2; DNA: TGTGCCAGCAGCCTGACAGTACTAGCCAAAAACATTCAGTACTTC; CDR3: CASSLTVLAKNIQYF
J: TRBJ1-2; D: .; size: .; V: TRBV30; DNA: TGTGCCTGGTCCCCCTCCCACTATGGCTACACCTTC; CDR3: CAWSPSHYGYTF
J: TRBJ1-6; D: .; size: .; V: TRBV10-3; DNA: TGTGCCATCAGTTCTACAGGTTTAAATTCACCCCTCCACTTT; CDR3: CAISSTGLNSPLHF
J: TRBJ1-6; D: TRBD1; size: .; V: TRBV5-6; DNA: TGTGCCAGCAGCTACACGCAGGGGGCTGGTAATTCACCCCTCCACTTT; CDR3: CASSYTQGAGNSPLHF
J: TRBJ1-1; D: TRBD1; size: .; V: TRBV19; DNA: TGTGCCAGTAGCCACACCCTATCCCTCGGACAGGGGAGCACTGAAGCTTTCTTT; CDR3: CASSHTLSLGQGSTEAFF
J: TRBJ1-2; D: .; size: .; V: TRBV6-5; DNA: TGTGCCAGCAGTTCTCCTGACTATGGCTACACCTTC; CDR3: CASSSPDYGYTF
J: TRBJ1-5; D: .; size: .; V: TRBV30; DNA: TGTGCCTGGAGTGCAACGGGGGGGCTCAGTCAGCCCCAGCATTTT; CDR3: CAWSATGGLSQPQHF
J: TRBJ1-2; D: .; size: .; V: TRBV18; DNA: TGTGCCAGCTCACCATCGGGTGAAGGGGCCACCTTC; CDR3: CASSPSGEGATF
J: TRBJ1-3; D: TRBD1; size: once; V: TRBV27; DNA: TGTGCCAGCAGGGCAGGGGGCGGGGGAAACACCATATATTTT; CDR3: CASRAGGGGNTIYF
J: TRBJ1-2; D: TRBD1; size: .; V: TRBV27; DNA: TGTGCCAGCAGTTTCAGAGTAGGGACAGGAGGAAGAAACTATGGCTACACCTTC; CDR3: CASSFRVGTGGRNYGYTF
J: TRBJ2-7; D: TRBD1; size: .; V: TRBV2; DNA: TGTGCCAGCAAGACAGGGCCTCGCGAGCAGTACTTC; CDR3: CASKTGPREQYF
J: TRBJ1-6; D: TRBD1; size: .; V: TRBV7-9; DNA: TGTGCCAGCAGCTCGACGGGACAGGGAGGGTCACCCCTCCACTTT; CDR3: CASSSTGQGGSPLHF
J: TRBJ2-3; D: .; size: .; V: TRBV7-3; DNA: TGTGCCAGCAGCTTACTTGGCGGGGCTAAAGATACGCAGTATTTT; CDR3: CASSLLGGAKDTQYF
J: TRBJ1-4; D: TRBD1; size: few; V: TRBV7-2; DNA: TGTGCCAGCAGCTGGAATACAGGGGCTGCAACTAATGAAAAACTGTTTTTT; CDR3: CASSWNTGAATNEKLFF
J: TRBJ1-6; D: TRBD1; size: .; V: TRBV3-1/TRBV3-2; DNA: TGTGCCAGCACCCGACAGGGGATTATCTCACCCCTCCACTTT; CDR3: CASTRQGIISPLHF
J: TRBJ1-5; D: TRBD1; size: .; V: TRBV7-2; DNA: TGTGCCAGCAGCTTAGCGGCAGGGGGGCATCAGCCCCAGCATTTT; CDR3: CASSLAAGGHQPQHF
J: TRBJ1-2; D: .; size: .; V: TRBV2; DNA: TGTGCCAGCAGCCTGGACAGCTATGGCTACACCTTC; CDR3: CASSLDSYGYTF
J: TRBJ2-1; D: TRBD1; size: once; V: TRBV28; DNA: TGTGCCAGCAGTCGACCATTAACAGGGGCCAGCAGCGATGAGCAGTTCTTC; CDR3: CASSRPLTGASSDEQFF
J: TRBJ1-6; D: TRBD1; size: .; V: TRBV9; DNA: TGTGCCAGCAGCCCATCGACAGGGACTGGGTTCTATAATTCACCCCTCCACTTT; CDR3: CASSPSTGTGFYNSPLHF
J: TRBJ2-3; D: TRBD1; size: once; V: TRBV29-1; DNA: TGCAGCGGTGGGACAGCCAAAGCCTCCGGAGATACGCAGTATTTT; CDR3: CSGGTAKASGDTQYF
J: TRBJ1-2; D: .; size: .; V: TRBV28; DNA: TGTGCCAGCAGTTTCGACAACTACTATGGCTACACCTTC; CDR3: CASSFDNYYGYTF
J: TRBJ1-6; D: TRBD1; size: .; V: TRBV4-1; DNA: TGCGCCAGCAGCCAAGACTACAGACAGGGGGGCTCCTATAATTCACCCCTCCACTTT; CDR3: CASSQDYRQGGSYNSPLHF
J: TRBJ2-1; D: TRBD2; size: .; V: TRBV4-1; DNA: TGCGCCAGCAGCCAGGTAGCGGGGGGGCCTGCTAGTGAGCAGTTCTTC; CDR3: CASSQVAGGPASEQFF
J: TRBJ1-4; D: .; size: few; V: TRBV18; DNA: TGTGCCAGCTCACCCGCAACTAATGAAAAACTGTTTTTT; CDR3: CASSPATNEKLFF
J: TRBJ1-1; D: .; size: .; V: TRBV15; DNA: TGTGCCACCAGCAGAGTCGTAACTGAAGCTTTCTTT; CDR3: CATSRVVTEAFF
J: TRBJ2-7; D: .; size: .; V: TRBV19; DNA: TGTGCCAGTAGTATAGATCGGCGAGCAGGGGACCCCTACGAGCAGTACTTC; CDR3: CASSIDRRAGDPYEQYF
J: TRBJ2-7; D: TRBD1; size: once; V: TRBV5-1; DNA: TGCGCCAGCAGCTCGTGGACAGGGCCTCCCTACGAGCAGTACTTC; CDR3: CASSSWTGPPYEQYF
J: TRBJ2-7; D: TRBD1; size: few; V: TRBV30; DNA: TGTGCCTGGGCCCGGGACAGGGTGAACGAGCAGTACTTC; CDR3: CAWARDRVNEQYF
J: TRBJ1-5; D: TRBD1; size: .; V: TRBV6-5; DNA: TGTGCCAACAGCAAGGACAGGTCCAATCAGCCCCAGCATTTT; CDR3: CANSKDRSNQPQHF
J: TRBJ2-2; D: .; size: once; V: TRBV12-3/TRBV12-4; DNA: TGTGCCAGCATCTCGGCGGCCGGGGAGCTGTTTTTT; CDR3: CASISAAGELFF
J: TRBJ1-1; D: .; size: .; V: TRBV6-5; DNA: TGTGCCACCAGTTCTTCTTTGAACACTGAAGCTTTCTTT; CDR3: CATSSSLNTEAFF
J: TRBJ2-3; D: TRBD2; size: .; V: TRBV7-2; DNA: TGTGCCAGCAGCCCGGGGCCTAGCGGGGGTTTCACAGATACGCAGTATTTT; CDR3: CASSPGPSGGFTDTQYF
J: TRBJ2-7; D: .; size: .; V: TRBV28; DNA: TGTGCCAGCAGTGATGGCGGGGTCTCCTACGAGCAGTACTTC; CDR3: CASSDGGVSYEQYF
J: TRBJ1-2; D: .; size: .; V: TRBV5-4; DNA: TGTGCCAGCAGCTTTGGAGAGGGTAGGGACTATGGCTACACCTTC; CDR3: CASSFGEGRDYGYTF